These T cell receptor beta chains were read from a single sample in a study of blood T cell repertoires in COVID-19. Sequencing used immunoSEQ multiplex PCR; TCRdb keeps in-frame clones, though not all of them. The sample contains 100,000 to 150,000 clones, 70% to 90% of which appear only once. Sequencing was done on a sample of PBMCs or T cells enriched from blood (not recorded which). Source of these receptors: a woman between 45 and 65 years old who had recovered from COVID-19. Both conserved end residues are part of each CDR3. A D gene is named only where the DNA matches it firmly. Size is stated for part of the rows, as once, few or many counts, or as a class when the clone is expanded.

J gene: TRBJ2-7
V gene: TRBV4-1
clone size: NA
D gene: NA
CDR3 DNA: TGCGCCAGCAGCCAAGATCGAGTACGGTCCTACGAGCAGTACTTC
CDR3 protein: CASSQDRVRSYEQYF

J gene: TRBJ2-7
V gene: TRBV5-1
clone size: NA
D gene: NA
CDR3 DNA: TGCGCCAGCAGCTTTGATTGGGGCTCCGTTACCTACGAGCAGTACTTC
CDR3 protein: CASSFDWGSVTYEQYF

J gene: TRBJ1-1
V gene: TRBV6-5
clone size: NA
D gene: NA
CDR3 DNA: TGTGCCAGCAGCCACCCGGGGGGTGGTCACACTGAAGCTTTCTTT
CDR3 protein: CASSHPGGGHTEAFF

J gene: TRBJ1-1
V gene: TRBV19
clone size: NA
D gene: NA
CDR3 DNA: TGTGCCAGTAGTATAACCCTTACCTTTCGGGACACTGAAGCTTTCTTT
CDR3 protein: CASSITLTFRDTEAFF

J gene: TRBJ1-2
V gene: TRBV27
clone size: NA
D gene: NA
CDR3 DNA: TGTGCCAGCAGTCCCAGAGGAAACGGGTTGGATGGCTACACCTTC
CDR3 protein: CASSPRGNGLDGYTF

J gene: TRBJ1-4
V gene: TRBV27
clone size: NA
D gene: NA
CDR3 DNA: TGTGCCAGCAGTTTATTAGGACCGGGGGGGGATGGAAAACTGTTTTTT
CDR3 protein: CASSLLGPGGDGKLFF

J gene: TRBJ2-3
V gene: TRBV9
clone size: NA
D gene: TRBD2
CDR3 DNA: TGTGCCAGCAGCGTAACCGGGACTAGCATTAGCACAGATACGCAGTATTTT
CDR3 protein: CASSVTGTSISTDTQYF

J gene: TRBJ2-7
V gene: TRBV5-1
clone size: NA
D gene: NA
CDR3 DNA: TGCGCCAGCAGCTTAGGACAGACCTCCTCCTACGAGCAGTACTTC
CDR3 protein: CASSLGQTSSYEQYF

J gene: TRBJ1-6
V gene: TRBV12-2
clone size: NA
D gene: NA
CDR3 DNA: TGTGCAAGTCGCTCTTCTAGACCCAAGATTAATTCACCCCTCCACTTT
CDR3 protein: CASRSSRPKINSPLHF

J gene: TRBJ1-6
V gene: TRBV4-1
clone size: NA
D gene: TRBD1
CDR3 DNA: TGCGCCAGCAGCAACCGGGACAGGGGTTCACCCCTCCACTTT
CDR3 protein: CASSNRDRGSPLHF

J gene: TRBJ1-5
V gene: TRBV5-1
clone size: NA
D gene: NA
CDR3 DNA: TGCGCCAGCAGCTTGAGCGGGGGGGCTCAGCCCCAGCATTTT
CDR3 protein: CASSLSGGAQPQHF

J gene: TRBJ2-5
V gene: TRBV18
clone size: NA
D gene: TRBD1
CDR3 DNA: TGTGCCAGCTCACGCTGGGACAGGGGGCGAGGAGAGACCCAGTACTTC
CDR3 protein: CASSRWDRGRGETQYF

J gene: TRBJ2-5
V gene: TRBV3-1/TRBV3-2
clone size: NA
D gene: NA
CDR3 DNA: TGTGCCAGCAATGGAGGAGGGGAGACCCAGTACTTC
CDR3 protein: CASNGGGETQYF

J gene: TRBJ1-2
V gene: TRBV5-1
clone size: few
D gene: TRBD1
CDR3 DNA: TGCGCCAGCAGCTTGGGGGGATACAGGGGTCGAGGCTACACCTTC
CDR3 protein: CASSLGGYRGRGYTF

J gene: TRBJ2-5
V gene: TRBV7-8
clone size: once
D gene: TRBD2
CDR3 DNA: TGTGCCAGCCGAATCGGGGGACTAAGGGAGATGGCCCAGTACTTC
CDR3 protein: CASRIGGLREMAQYF

J gene: TRBJ1-3
V gene: TRBV11-3
clone size: NA
D gene: NA
CDR3 DNA: TGTGCCAGCAGCTCCTTCGTCGACAGCTCCTCTGGAAACACCATATATTTT
CDR3 protein: CASSSFVDSSSGNTIYF

J gene: TRBJ1-1
V gene: TRBV20-1
clone size: NA
D gene: NA
CDR3 DNA: TGCAGAGCCTCCGGGAACACTGAAGCTTTCTTT
CDR3 protein: CRASGNTEAFF

J gene: TRBJ2-3
V gene: TRBV20-1
clone size: NA
D gene: NA
CDR3 DNA: TGCAGTGCCCGAGAGGATACGCAGTATTTT
CDR3 protein: CSAREDTQYF

J gene: TRBJ2-1
V gene: TRBV5-1
clone size: NA
D gene: NA
CDR3 DNA: TGCGCCAGCAGCTTGGATTACTACAATGAGCAGTTCTTC
CDR3 protein: CASSLDYYNEQFF

J gene: TRBJ1-4
V gene: TRBV7-9
clone size: NA
D gene: NA
CDR3 DNA: TGTGCCAGCAGCTGGCCCTCGGACAGTCCGGCCGCAACTAATGAAAAACTGTTTTTT
CDR3 protein: CASSWPSDSPAATNEKLFF

J gene: TRBJ1-2
V gene: TRBV6-5
clone size: once
D gene: NA
CDR3 DNA: TGTGCCAGCAGTAGTCCAGTCGACTATGGCTACACCTTC
CDR3 protein: CASSSPVDYGYTF

J gene: TRBJ1-5
V gene: TRBV5-1
clone size: few
D gene: TRBD1
CDR3 DNA: TGCGCCAGCAGCCCGTCTGGGACAGGGGGCCAGCCCCAGCATTTT
CDR3 protein: CASSPSGTGGQPQHF

J gene: TRBJ2-7
V gene: TRBV6-5
clone size: NA
D gene: NA
CDR3 DNA: TGTGCCAGCAGTTACTCCTGGGAGGGGGAGTCCTACGAGCAGTACTTC
CDR3 protein: CASSYSWEGESYEQYF

J gene: TRBJ2-7
V gene: TRBV4-3
clone size: NA
D gene: NA
CDR3 DNA: TGCGCCAGCAGCCAAGACAGGGTGGGGGAGCAGTACTTC
CDR3 protein: CASSQDRVGEQYF

J gene: TRBJ2-1
V gene: TRBV7-9
clone size: NA
D gene: TRBD1
CDR3 DNA: TGTGCCAGCAGCTCCGGGACAGGGAGGCACAATGAGCAGTTCTTC
CDR3 protein: CASSSGTGRHNEQFF

J gene: TRBJ2-1
V gene: TRBV9
clone size: NA
D gene: TRBD2
CDR3 DNA: TGTGCCAGCAGCGGGGCTAGCGGCAATGAGCAGTTCTTC
CDR3 protein: CASSGASGNEQFF

J gene: TRBJ1-2
V gene: TRBV27
clone size: NA
D gene: NA
CDR3 DNA: TGTGCCAGCAGTTTGTCCCTTGGGCAGAACTATGGCTACACCTTC
CDR3 protein: CASSLSLGQNYGYTF

J gene: TRBJ2-5
V gene: TRBV7-2
clone size: NA
D gene: NA
CDR3 DNA: TGTGCCAGCACCCTCGTTCCCGTCCTGGAGACCCAGTACTTC
CDR3 protein: CASTLVPVLETQYF

J gene: TRBJ1-3
V gene: TRBV18
clone size: NA
D gene: TRBD1
CDR3 DNA: TGTGCCAGCTCACCGGACAGGGATTCTGGAAACACCATATATTTT
CDR3 protein: CASSPDRDSGNTIYF

J gene: TRBJ1-5
V gene: TRBV6-5
clone size: NA
D gene: NA
CDR3 DNA: TGTGCCAGCCGGGCCCTCGAGGGAAATCAGCCCCAGCATTTT
CDR3 protein: CASRALEGNQPQHF

J gene: TRBJ2-5
V gene: TRBV7-2
clone size: NA
D gene: TRBD1
CDR3 DNA: TGTGCCAGCAGCCCTGGACAGGTCCAAGAGACCCAGTACTTC
CDR3 protein: CASSPGQVQETQYF

J gene: TRBJ2-3
V gene: TRBV7-8
clone size: NA
D gene: TRBD2
CDR3 DNA: TGTGCCAGCAGCTTAGTACTTGGGGCGGGGGTGTATACGCAGTATTTT
CDR3 protein: CASSLVLGAGVYTQYF

J gene: TRBJ2-7
V gene: TRBV7-9
clone size: NA
D gene: NA
CDR3 DNA: TGTGTCCCTTACGAGCAGTACTTC
CDR3 protein: CVPYEQYF

J gene: TRBJ2-2
V gene: TRBV6-1
clone size: NA
D gene: NA
CDR3 DNA: TGTGCCAGCAGTGAAATGAGAGGCGGGGAGCTGTTTTTT
CDR3 protein: CASSEMRGGELFF

J gene: TRBJ2-1
V gene: TRBV24-1
clone size: NA
D gene: TRBD1
CDR3 DNA: TGTGCCACCAGTGACAGGACAGGGTTTAATGAGCAGTTCTTC
CDR3 protein: CATSDRTGFNEQFF

J gene: TRBJ1-1
V gene: TRBV6-6
clone size: NA
D gene: TRBD1
CDR3 DNA: TGTGCCAGCAGTCCGAGGACAGGGGGGAACACTGAAGCTTTCTTT
CDR3 protein: CASSPRTGGNTEAFF

J gene: TRBJ2-5
V gene: TRBV5-1
clone size: once
D gene: NA
CDR3 DNA: TGCGCCAGCAGCTTTTGGACAGAGCAAGAGACCCAGTACTTC
CDR3 protein: CASSFWTEQETQYF

J gene: TRBJ2-5
V gene: TRBV4-2
clone size: NA
D gene: NA
CDR3 DNA: TGTGCCAGCAGCCAAATCGGAGGCGTCCAAGAGACCCAGTACTTC
CDR3 protein: CASSQIGGVQETQYF

J gene: TRBJ2-5
V gene: TRBV9
clone size: once
D gene: TRBD2
CDR3 DNA: TGTGCCAGCAGCCCCCAGGGCGGGGGTGGACAAGAGACCCAGTACTTC
CDR3 protein: CASSPQGGGGQETQYF

J gene: TRBJ2-3
V gene: TRBV13
clone size: NA
D gene: NA
CDR3 DNA: TGTGCCAGCAGCATAGTAGGGGCGTTGGATACGCAGTATTTT
CDR3 protein: CASSIVGALDTQYF

J gene: TRBJ1-2
V gene: TRBV3-1/TRBV3-2
clone size: once
D gene: NA
CDR3 DNA: TGTGCCAGCAGCCAAGATGCTCGGGGGGCGAGTTCTGGCTACACCTTC
CDR3 protein: CASSQDARGASSGYTF

J gene: TRBJ2-7
V gene: TRBV7-9
clone size: NA
D gene: NA
CDR3 DNA: TGTGCCAGCAGCTTAAATGCAGCTGCGGGGGAGCAGTACTTC
CDR3 protein: CASSLNAAAGEQYF

J gene: TRBJ1-3
V gene: TRBV3-1/TRBV3-2
clone size: NA
D gene: NA
CDR3 DNA: TGTGCCAGCAGCCAAGAAGGCTCATACAGCTCTGGAAACACCATATATTTT
CDR3 protein: CASSQEGSYSSGNTIYF

J gene: TRBJ1-2
V gene: TRBV9
clone size: NA
D gene: TRBD1
CDR3 DNA: TGTGCCAGCAGCGCCAGGACAGGTTGGGGTGGCTACACCTTC
CDR3 protein: CASSARTGWGGYTF

J gene: TRBJ2-3
V gene: TRBV7-9
clone size: once
D gene: NA
CDR3 DNA: TGTGCCAGCAGCTTAGTATCCGGGGGAACTCGAGATACGCAGTATTTT
CDR3 protein: CASSLVSGGTRDTQYF

J gene: TRBJ1-1
V gene: TRBV10-1
clone size: NA
D gene: TRBD1
CDR3 DNA: TGCGCCAGCAGTGAGTCGAGTTTGCTGACAGGGGATAGAAAGGCGAACACTGAAGCTTTCTTT
CDR3 protein: CASSESSLLTGDRKANTEAFF

J gene: TRBJ2-7
V gene: TRBV6-5
clone size: NA
D gene: NA
CDR3 DNA: TGTGCCAGCAGCCCCGCAACAGGGTTCTACGAGCAGTACTTC
CDR3 protein: CASSPATGFYEQYF